The 25 T cell receptor beta chains given below trace back to one sample, sequenced in a study of T cell responses to AZD1222 COVID-19 vaccine. Sequencing used immunoSEQ multiplex PCR; TCRdb keeps in-frame clones, though not all of them. Of about 260,000 clones listed, 93% are singletons. Sequences were derived from peripheral blood, sampled on day 0 of AZD1222 vaccination. These receptors all come from an adult in good health.

The rearrangement uses TRBV7-9 and TRBJ2-2; 7 nucleotides line up with TRBD1. Germline CDR1 SEHNR, CDR2 FQNEAQ (reference sequence). This CDR3 spans 16 amino acids. After removal of 5 bases from V and 0 bases from J, the junction contained 6 bases not matched to a gene. The CDR3 region is CASSPYGTANTGELFF. The DNA of the CDR3 is TGTGCCAGCAGCCCCTATGGGACAGCGAACACCGGGGAGCTGTTTTTT.

Concerning this clone: The sample contains more than one DNA sequence encoding this CDR3. The genes are TRBV28 and TRBJ1-5, with unresolved D. V dropped 2 bases and J dropped 1 base, with 9 bases sitting between them. The CDR3 runs to 15 residues. Germline V lookup: CDR1 MDHEN, CDR2 SYDVKM. The CDR3 spells CASSLEGASNQPQHF. In DNA form, the CDR3 reads TGTGCCAGCAGTTTAGAAGGAGCGAGCAATCAGCCCCAGCATTTT.

The chain is built from TRBV27 and TRBJ1-2, with 7 bases fitting TRBD1. CDR3 size: 14 residues. V was clipped by 6 bases and J by 4 bases; unmatched bases: 8. Germline V gene data show CDR1 as MNHEY and CDR2 as SMNVEV (reference sequence). The CDR3 nucleotides read TGTGCCAGCAGCCTAGGGGGCTCGGGCTATGGCTACACCTTC. Translating it yields CASSLGGSGYGYTF.

This chain joins TRBV28 and TRBJ2-7, with TRBD2 matching over 12 bases. CDR1 is MDHEN and CDR2 is SYDVKM in the germline V gene. V trimming: 7 bases; J trimming: 4 bases; junction bases outside the gene matches: 8. CDR3 length: 15 amino acids. CDR3 in amino acids: CASTMASGRAYEQYF. The CDR3, as DNA: TGTGCCAGCACCATGGCTAGCGGGAGGGCATACGAGCAGTACTTC.

The chain employs TRBV21-1 and TRBJ2-7; TRBD2, the table's D call, lacks a check against the DNA. TRBV21-1 is a documented pseudogene. This CDR3 spans 14 amino acids. The CDR3 coding sequence is TGTGCCAGCAGCAACGGGGTCCCAGGTCAATTGCAGTACTTC. Translating gives CASSNGVPGQLQYF.

This chain joins TRBV7-2 and TRBJ1-2; D is undetermined. The CDR3 sequence is 12 residues long. V lost 1 base to trimming and J lost 7 bases, with 7 bases between them. Germline-derived CDR1 and CDR2 are SGHTA and FQGNSA. The CDR3 loop is CASSLEVGGYTF. The CDR3 region has the DNA TGTGCCAGCAGCTTAGAAGTGGGTGGCTACACCTTC.

This clone was seen only once. The chain joins TRBV11-2 to TRBJ2-3, with D perhaps matching TRBD2 (6 bases). The CDR3 has 16 residues. V was pared by 1 base and J by 0 bases, with 11 bases between. CDR1 is SGHAT, CDR2 FQNNGV, per germline. Written as DNA, the CDR3 is TGTGCCAGCAGCTTAGGCCCTGGGGGGAGCACAGATACGCAGTATTTT. Amino acid sequence: CASSLGPGGSTDTQYF.

This chain joins TRBV19 and TRBJ1-2, with D perhaps matching TRBD1 (6 bases). Trimming took off 0 bases at V and 4 bases at J, with 12 bases between the two ends. CDR3 length: 15 residues. Germline CDR1 and CDR2: LNHDA and SQIVND (reference sequence). The chain's CDR3 is CASSIDLWTVYGYTF. CDR3 nucleotide sequence: TGTGCCAGTAGTATAGATCTCTGGACAGTCTATGGCTACACCTTC.

This chain links TRBV3-1 (or the pseudogene TRBV3-2) with TRBJ1-4; possibly TRBD1 for D (6 bases). The CDR3 length is 17 residues. CDR1 is LGHDT and CDR2 is YNNKEL in the germline V gene (reference sequence). V lost 1 base, J lost 1 base, and 13 bases lay in between. CDR3 protein: CASSQVTGAGTNEKLFF. The CDR3 DNA is TGTGCCAGCAGCCAAGTTACGGGGGCGGGAACTAATGAAAAACTGTTTTTT.

The V gene is TRBV14, the J gene TRBJ1-5; D remains ambiguous. Germline values: CDR1 SGHDN, CDR2 FVKESK. CDR3 length equals 14 residues. V shed 6 bases and J shed 10 bases, with 19 bases lying between them. CDR3 DNA sequence: TGTGCCAGCAGAGACGAGACCGGGCCCCACCCCCAGCATTTT. It encodes CASRDETGPHPQHF.

The J gene is TRBJ1-2, the V gene TRBV21-1. TRBV21-1 is assigned pseudogene status. The CDR3 runs to 15 residues. CDR3 sequence (DNA): TGTGCCAGCAGCAATGGACCCCAGATACCCTATGGCTACACCTTC. It specifies CASSNGPQIPYGYTF.

V and J are TRBV11-1 and TRBJ1-2; no clear D gene. Germline V gene lookup returns CDR1 SGHAT and CDR2 FQDESV (reference sequence). With 5 bases removed from V and 1 base from J, the gap between germline ends came to 11 bases. The CDR3 consists of 14 residues. CDR3 region: CASSKTDGNYGYTF. The CDR3 DNA reads as TGTGCCAGCAGCAAAACGGACGGTAACTATGGCTACACCTTC.

The chain couples TRBV11-2 to TRBJ1-3, with a weak D call TRBD1 (6 bases). V lost 3 bases and J lost 0, with 12 bases in between. Looked up from germline, CDR1 is SGHAT and CDR2 is FQNNGV. This CDR3 contains 16 residues. CDR3 in amino acids: CASSFFGTSSGNTIYF. In DNA form, the CDR3 reads TGTGCCAGCAGCTTCTTTGGGACAAGCTCTGGAAACACCATATATTTT.

The rearrangement uses TRBV3-1 (or the pseudogene TRBV3-2) and TRBJ1-1; D ambiguous. The CDR3 loop spans 15 amino acids. The germline V and J ends were trimmed by 1 base and 1 base, with 10 bases remaining between them. Germline assignment: CDR1 LGHDT and CDR2 YNNKEL (reference sequence). The CDR3 coding sequence is TGTGCCAGCAGCCAAGGGGGAATCTCGAACACTGAAGCTTTCTTT. Translated: CASSQGGISNTEAFF.

This chain uses TRBV12-3 or TRBV12-4 with TRBJ1-1; D call uncertain. This CDR3 comprises 13 residues. V lost 3 bases, J lost 1 base, and 6 bases lay in between. CDR3: CASSLSENTEAFF. The CDR3 region has the DNA TGTGCCAGCAGTTTGTCAGAGAACACTGAAGCTTTCTTT.

V gene TRBV28 combines with J gene TRBJ2-1, with D perhaps matching TRBD1 or TRBD2 (5 bases each). CDR3 length: 13 amino acids. V was clipped by 3 bases and J by 9 bases, with 12 bases between them. Germline V gives CDR1 MDHEN, CDR2 SYDVKM. CDR3 coding DNA: TGTGCCAGCAGTTTCCGGGTTGGGACTGAGCAGTTCTTC. Protein sequence: CASSFRVGTEQFF.

The chain recombines TRBV6-5 with TRBJ1-3; D remains ambiguous. CDR1 MNHEY and CDR2 SVGAGI come from the germline V gene. CDR3 length: 11 residues. The V end lost 5 bases, the J end lost 5 bases, and 4 bases lay between the germline ends. This CDR3 reads CASSTRNTIYF. CDR3 sequence (DNA): TGTGCCAGCAGTACGAGAAACACCATATATTTT.

The CDR3 nucleotides are TGTGCCAGCATGGACAGCTTATACGAGCAGTACTTC. This gives the protein CASMDSLYEQYF. V gene TRBV28 combines with J gene TRBJ2-7; D possibly corresponds to TRBD1 (6 bases). The CDR3 runs to 12 residues. CDR1 and CDR2 (germline): MDHEN, SYDVKM. Between the trimmed V and J ends, which lost 7 bases and 4 bases, there was a span of 11 bases.

As DNA, the CDR3 is TGCGCCAGCGGCGAAGGTGAGCAGTACTTC. This translates into CASGEGEQYF. This chain links TRBV5-1 with TRBJ2-7; D not certain. Germline CDR1 is SGHRS and CDR2 is YFSETQ. The length of the CDR3 is 10 residues. Trimming took off 7 bases at V and 7 bases at J, with 9 bases between the two ends.

For this clone: One end of the junction fails to match germline, which may point to a read error. The chain couples TRBV20-1 to TRBJ1-5; D gene unclear. CDR1 is DFQATT, CDR2 SNEGSKA, per germline (reference sequence). The CDR3 covers 10 residues. DNA of the CDR3: TGTTGGTTAAGAGATCAGCCCCAGCATTTT. Its translation: CWLRDQPQHF.

The CDR3 here is CASVTGGLNSNQPQHF. The CDR3 bases are TGTGCCAGTGTGACAGGGGGGCTTAATAGCAATCAGCCCCAGCATTTT. This chain joins TRBV28 and TRBJ1-5, with 9 nucleotides matching TRBD1. This CDR3 has 16 amino acids. Trimming cost V 9 bases and J 0 bases; bases outside gene matches: 9. Germline values: CDR1 MDHEN, CDR2 SYDVKM.

The V and J genes are TRBV5-1 and TRBJ1-1; D is possibly TRBD1 (5 bases). V was cut by 3 bases and J by 4 bases, with 13 bases left in between. CDR3 length equals 14 residues. Germline V CDR1 and CDR2: SGHRS, YFSETQ. The CDR3 protein is CASSSQGDGTEAFF. CDR3 DNA sequence: TGCGCCAGCAGCTCCCAAGGGGACGGCACTGAAGCTTTCTTT. Based on the CDR3 plus reference TRBV5-1 and TRBJ1-1, the full variable domain is KAGVTQTPRYLIKTRGQQVTLSCSPISGHRSVSWYQQTPGQGLQFLFEYFSETQRNKGNFPGRFSGRQFSNSRSEMNVSTLELGDSALYLCASSSQGDGTEAFFGQGTRLTVV.

About this clone: The sample holds other DNA sequences that translate to the same CDR3. V and J are TRBV28 and TRBJ2-7; D remains ambiguous. Trimming left V 3 bases short and J 0 bases short, with 3 bases between. This CDR3 comprises 12 residues. CDR1 and CDR2 from the germline V gene are MDHEN and SYDVKM. CDR3 loop: CASSLSSYEQYF. The CDR3 nucleotides are TGTGCCAGCAGTTTGAGCTCCTACGAGCAGTACTTC.

The count of this clone is one. The V call is TRBV5-1, the J call TRBJ1-1; D may be TRBD1 (6 bases). From germline, CDR1 is SGHRS and CDR2 YFSETQ. The CDR3 consists of 13 residues. The V and J ends lost 4 bases and 10 bases respectively, with 17 bases between them. For the CDR3, the DNA is TGCGCCAGCAGCCCCGGGGGCGAACTCGTAGCTTTCTTT. Its protein is CASSPGGELVAFF. Drawing the rest from reference TRBV5-1 and TRBJ1-1, the complete variable domain is KAGVTQTPRYLIKTRGQQVTLSCSPISGHRSVSWYQQTPGQGLQFLFEYFSETQRNKGNFPGRFSGRQFSNSRSEMNVSTLELGDSALYLCASSPGGELVAFFGQGTRLTVV.

A remark on this clone: This same CDR3 is encoded by further DNA sequences in the sample. The chain employs TRBV3-1 (or the pseudogene TRBV3-2) and TRBJ1-1; D ambiguous. CDR3 length: 13 residues. Trimming pared 1 base from V and 1 base from J, leaving 4 bases between. Germline-derived CDR1 and CDR2 are LGHDT and YNNKEL (reference sequence). The CDR3 here is CASSQVGNTEAFF. CDR3 DNA sequence: TGTGCCAGCAGCCAAGTTGGGAACACTGAAGCTTTCTTT.